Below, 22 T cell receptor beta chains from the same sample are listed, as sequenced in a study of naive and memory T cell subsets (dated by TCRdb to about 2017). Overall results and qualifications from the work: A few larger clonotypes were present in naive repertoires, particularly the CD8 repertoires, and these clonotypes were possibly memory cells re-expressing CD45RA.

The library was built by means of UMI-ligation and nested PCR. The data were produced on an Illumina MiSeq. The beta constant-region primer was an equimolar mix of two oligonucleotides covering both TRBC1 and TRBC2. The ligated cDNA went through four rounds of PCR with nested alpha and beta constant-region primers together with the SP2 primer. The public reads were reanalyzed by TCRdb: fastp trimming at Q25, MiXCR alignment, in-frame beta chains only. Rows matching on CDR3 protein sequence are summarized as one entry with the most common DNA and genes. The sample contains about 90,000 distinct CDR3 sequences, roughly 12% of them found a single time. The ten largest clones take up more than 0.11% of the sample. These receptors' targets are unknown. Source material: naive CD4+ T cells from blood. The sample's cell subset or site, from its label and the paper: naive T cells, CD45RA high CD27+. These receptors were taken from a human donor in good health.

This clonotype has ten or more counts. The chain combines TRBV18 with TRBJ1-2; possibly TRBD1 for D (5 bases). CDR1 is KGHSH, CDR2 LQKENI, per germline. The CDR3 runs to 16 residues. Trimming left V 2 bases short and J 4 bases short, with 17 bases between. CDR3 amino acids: CASSPVRDLAPYGYTF. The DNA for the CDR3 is TGTGCCAGCTCACCAGTAAGGGACTTGGCTCCCTATGGCTACACCTTC.

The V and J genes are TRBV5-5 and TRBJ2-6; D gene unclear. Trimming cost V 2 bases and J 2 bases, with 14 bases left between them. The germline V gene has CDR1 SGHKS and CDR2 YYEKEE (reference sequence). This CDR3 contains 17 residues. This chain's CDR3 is CASSFRVDQAGANVLTF. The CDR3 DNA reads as TGTGCCAGCAGCTTTAGGGTGGATCAGGCTGGGGCCAACGTCCTGACTTTC.

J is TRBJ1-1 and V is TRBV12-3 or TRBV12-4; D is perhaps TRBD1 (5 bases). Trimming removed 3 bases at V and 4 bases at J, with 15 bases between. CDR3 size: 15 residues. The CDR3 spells CASSFGGSLGTEAFF. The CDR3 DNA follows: TGTGCCAGCAGTTTCGGGGGATCGCTAGGCACTGAAGCTTTCTTT.

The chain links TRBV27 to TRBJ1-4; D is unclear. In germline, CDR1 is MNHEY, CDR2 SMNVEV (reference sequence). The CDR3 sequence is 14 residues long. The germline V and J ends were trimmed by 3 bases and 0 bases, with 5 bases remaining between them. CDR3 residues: CASSLAATNEKLFF. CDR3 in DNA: TGTGCCAGCAGTTTGGCAGCAACTAATGAAAAACTGTTTTTT.

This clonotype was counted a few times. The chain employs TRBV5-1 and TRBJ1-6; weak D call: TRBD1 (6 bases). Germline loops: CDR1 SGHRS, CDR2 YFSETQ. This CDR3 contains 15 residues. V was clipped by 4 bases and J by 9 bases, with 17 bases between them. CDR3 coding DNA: TGCGCCAGCAGCAGAGAGGGAGGGGGAAGTTCACCCCTCCACTTT. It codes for CASSREGGGSSPLHF.

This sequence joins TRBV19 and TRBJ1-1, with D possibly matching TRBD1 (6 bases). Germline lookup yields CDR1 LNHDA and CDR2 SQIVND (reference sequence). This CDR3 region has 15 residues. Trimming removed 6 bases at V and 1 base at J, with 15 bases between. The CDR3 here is CASRFSGQPNTEAFF. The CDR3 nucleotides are TGTGCCAGTAGGTTCTCCGGACAGCCGAACACTGAAGCTTTCTTT.

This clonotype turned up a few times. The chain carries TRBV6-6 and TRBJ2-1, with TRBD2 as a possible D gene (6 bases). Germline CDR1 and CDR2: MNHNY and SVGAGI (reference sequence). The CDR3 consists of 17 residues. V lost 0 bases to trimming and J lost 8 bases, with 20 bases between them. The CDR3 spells CASSYSPTSTSAYEQFF. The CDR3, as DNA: TGTGCCAGCAGTTACTCTCCGACTAGTACGTCGGCCTATGAGCAGTTCTTC.

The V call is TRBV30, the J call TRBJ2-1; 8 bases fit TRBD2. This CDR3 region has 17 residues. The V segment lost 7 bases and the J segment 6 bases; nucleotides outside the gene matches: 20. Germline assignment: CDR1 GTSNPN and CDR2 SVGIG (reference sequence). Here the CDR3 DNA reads TGTGCCTTATCCCGCGGGGGGCGGTTTATAGGGGGCAATGAGCAGTTCTTC. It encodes CALSRGGRFIGGNEQFF.

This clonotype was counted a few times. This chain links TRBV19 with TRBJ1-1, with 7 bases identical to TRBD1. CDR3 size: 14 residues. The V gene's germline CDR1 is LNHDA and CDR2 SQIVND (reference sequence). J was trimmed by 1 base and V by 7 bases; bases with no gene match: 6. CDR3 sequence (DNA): TGTGCCAGTAAGAGGGACAGAAGGAACACTGAAGCTTTCTTT. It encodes CASKRDRRNTEAFF.

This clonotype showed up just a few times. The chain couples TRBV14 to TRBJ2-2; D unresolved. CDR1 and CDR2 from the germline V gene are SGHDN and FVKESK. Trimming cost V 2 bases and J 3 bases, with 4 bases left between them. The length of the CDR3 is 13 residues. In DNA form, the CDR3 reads TGTGCCAGCAGCCAATTTGACACCGGGGAGCTGTTTTTT. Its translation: CASSQFDTGELFF.

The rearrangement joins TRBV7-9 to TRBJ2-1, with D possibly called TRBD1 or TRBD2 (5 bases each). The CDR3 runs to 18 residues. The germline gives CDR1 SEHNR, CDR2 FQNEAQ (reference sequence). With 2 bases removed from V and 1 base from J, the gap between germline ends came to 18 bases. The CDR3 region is CASSLISLRDRSYNEQFF. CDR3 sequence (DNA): TGTGCCAGCAGCTTAATTTCGCTGAGGGACCGTTCCTACAATGAGCAGTTCTTC.

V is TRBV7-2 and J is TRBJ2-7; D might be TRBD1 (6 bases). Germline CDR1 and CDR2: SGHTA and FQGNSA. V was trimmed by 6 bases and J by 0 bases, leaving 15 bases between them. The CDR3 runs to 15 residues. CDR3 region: CASRPQGFSSYEQYF. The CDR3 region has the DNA TGTGCCAGCAGGCCACAGGGATTCAGCTCCTACGAGCAGTACTTC.

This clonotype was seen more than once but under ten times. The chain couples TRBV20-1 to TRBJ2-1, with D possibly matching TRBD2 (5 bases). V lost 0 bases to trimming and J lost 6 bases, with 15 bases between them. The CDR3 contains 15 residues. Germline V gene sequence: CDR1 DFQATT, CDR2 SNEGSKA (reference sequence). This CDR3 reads CSARDSPGLGNEQFF. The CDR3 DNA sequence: TGCAGTGCTAGAGATAGCCCTGGACTCGGCAATGAGCAGTTCTTC.

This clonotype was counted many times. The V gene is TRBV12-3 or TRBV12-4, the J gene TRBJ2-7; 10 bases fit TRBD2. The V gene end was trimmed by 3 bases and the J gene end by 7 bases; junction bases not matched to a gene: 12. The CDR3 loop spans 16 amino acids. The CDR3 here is CASSFRLAGDKGEQYF. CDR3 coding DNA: TGTGCCAGCAGTTTTCGCCTAGCGGGAGACAAGGGGGAGCAGTACTTC.

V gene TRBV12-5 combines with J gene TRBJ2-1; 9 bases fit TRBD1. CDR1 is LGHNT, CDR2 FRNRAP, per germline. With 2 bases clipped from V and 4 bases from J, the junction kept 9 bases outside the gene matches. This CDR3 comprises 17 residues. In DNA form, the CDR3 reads TGTGCTAGTGGTTTGAACGCCGGGACAGGGTTTTACAATGAGCAGTTCTTC. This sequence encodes CASGLNAGTGFYNEQFF.

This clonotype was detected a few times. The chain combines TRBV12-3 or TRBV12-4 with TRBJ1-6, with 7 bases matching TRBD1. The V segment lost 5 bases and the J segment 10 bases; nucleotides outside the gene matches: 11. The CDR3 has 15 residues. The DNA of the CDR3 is TGTGCCAGCAGTGTTAGACAGGGCCAAGAATCACCCCTCCACTTT. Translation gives CASSVRQGQESPLHF.

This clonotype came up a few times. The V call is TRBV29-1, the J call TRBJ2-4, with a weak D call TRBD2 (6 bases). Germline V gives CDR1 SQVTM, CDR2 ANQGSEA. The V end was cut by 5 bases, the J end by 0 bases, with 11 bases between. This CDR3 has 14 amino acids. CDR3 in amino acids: CSVMGGLAKNIQYF. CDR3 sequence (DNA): TGCAGCGTTATGGGGGGACTAGCCAAAAACATTCAGTACTTC. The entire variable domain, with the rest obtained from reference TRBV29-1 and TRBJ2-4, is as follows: SAVISQKPSRDICQRGTSLTIQCQVDSQVTMMFWYRQQPGQSLTLIATANQGSEATYESGFVIDKFPISRPNLTFSTLTVSNMSPEDSSIYLCSVMGGLAKNIQYFGAGTRLSVL.

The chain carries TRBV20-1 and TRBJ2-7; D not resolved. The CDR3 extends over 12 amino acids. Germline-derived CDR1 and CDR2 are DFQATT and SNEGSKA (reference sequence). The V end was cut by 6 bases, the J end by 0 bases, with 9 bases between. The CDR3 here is CSARPSSYEQYF. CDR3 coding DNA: TGCAGTGCCCGACCAAGCTCCTACGAGCAGTACTTC.

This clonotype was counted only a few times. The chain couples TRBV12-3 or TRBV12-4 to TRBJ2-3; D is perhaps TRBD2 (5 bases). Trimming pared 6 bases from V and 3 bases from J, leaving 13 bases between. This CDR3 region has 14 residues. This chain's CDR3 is CASRIRESTDTQYF. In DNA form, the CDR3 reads TGTGCCAGCAGGATTCGGGAATCAACAGATACGCAGTATTTT.

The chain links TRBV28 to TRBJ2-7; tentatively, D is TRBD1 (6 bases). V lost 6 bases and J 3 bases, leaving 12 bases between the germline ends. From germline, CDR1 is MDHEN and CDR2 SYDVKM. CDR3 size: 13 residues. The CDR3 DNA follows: TGTGCCAGCAGATCAACAGGGATCTACGAGCAGTACTTC. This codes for CASRSTGIYEQYF.

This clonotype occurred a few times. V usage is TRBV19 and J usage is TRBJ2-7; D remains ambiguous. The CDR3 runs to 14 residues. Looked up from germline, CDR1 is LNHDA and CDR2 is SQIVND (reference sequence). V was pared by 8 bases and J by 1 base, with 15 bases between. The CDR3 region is CASSSVGRSYEQYF. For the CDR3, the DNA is TGTGCCAGTTCATCAGTGGGCAGGTCCTACGAGCAGTACTTC. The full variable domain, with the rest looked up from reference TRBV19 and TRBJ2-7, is DGGITQSPKYLFRKEGQNVTLSCEQNLNHDAMYWYRQDPGQGLRLIYYSQIVNDFQKGDIAEGYSVSREKKESFPLTVTSAQKNPTAFYLCASSSVGRSYEQYFGPGTRLTVT.

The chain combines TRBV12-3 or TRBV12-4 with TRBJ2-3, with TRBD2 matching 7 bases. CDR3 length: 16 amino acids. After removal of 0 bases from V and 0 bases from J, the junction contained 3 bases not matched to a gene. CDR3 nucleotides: TGTGCCAGCAGTTTAGCAGGGACTACCAGCACAGATACGCAGTATTTT. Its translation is CASSLAGTTSTDTQYF.